Below are 17 T cell receptor beta chains sequenced from a single sample in a study of early T cells in non-severe SARS-CoV-2 infection (dated by TCRdb to about 2021). Libraries were built with 5' RACE. The instrument was a NextSeq 500. TCRdb cleaned the public reads at Q25 with fastp, built clones with MiXCR and kept in-frame beta chains. Duplicate CDR3 protein sequences are folded into a single record with the most common DNA and genes. This sample holds more than 55,000 distinct CDR3 sequences; 3.5% to 6% were observed only once. The ten largest clones represent around 3.4% of the sample. The source was whole blood, collected at baseline. The receptors were sampled from an adult who was a healthcare worker with PCR-confirmed SARS-CoV-2 infection or an uninfected control (not recorded which). The donor label of this sample is uncertain.

This clonotype was recorded at least ten times. This rearrangement joins TRBV10-3 to TRBJ1-1; 11 nucleotides match TRBD1. CDR3 length equals 17 residues. CDR1 is ENHRY, CDR2 SYGVKD, per germline. Trimming removed 4 bases from V and 1 base from J; junction bases left unmatched: 8. CDR3 sequence (DNA): TGTGCCATCAGTGTCCGGGACAGGGGGAGGACGAACACTGAAGCTTTCTTT. It yields the protein CAISVRDRGRTNTEAFF.

In its sample, this clonotype was seen many times. The chain recombines TRBV7-2 with TRBJ2-7, with TRBD1 identical over 9 bases. CDR1 SGHTA and CDR2 FQGNSA come from the germline V gene. The ends lost 0 bases at V and 4 bases at J; junction bases unmatched: 4. The CDR3 extends over 15 amino acids. The CDR3 nucleotides read TGTGCCAGCAGCTTAGCACAGGGGGCAAGATACGAGCAGTACTTC. This gives the protein CASSLAQGARYEQYF.

This clonotype was found a few times. The rearrangement uses TRBV11-3 and TRBJ1-1; D gene uncertain. V was trimmed by 0 bases and J by 6 bases, leaving 8 bases between them. The CDR3 length is 13 residues. CDR1 is SGHNT, CDR2 YENEEA, per germline. CDR3 in DNA: TGTGCCAGCAGCTTAGAGGGAACAGCTGAAGCTTTCTTT. Translated: CASSLEGTAEAFF.

This rearrangement joins TRBV19 to TRBJ2-2, with 10 bases identical to TRBD1. CDR3 length equals 15 residues. Germline CDR1 is LNHDA and CDR2 is SQIVND (reference sequence). The junction had 5 bases not matched to a gene; V was cut back by 5 bases and J by 5 bases. The CDR3 sequence: CASSPRTGGTGELFF. CDR3 bases: TGTGCCAGTAGTCCTCGGACAGGGGGGACCGGGGAGCTGTTTTTT.

There are many counts of this clonotype. This chain connects TRBV12-3 or TRBV12-4 to TRBJ2-2, with D perhaps matching TRBD1 (6 bases). The CDR3 has 14 amino acids. Trimming shortened V by 6 bases and J by 4 bases, and 12 bases separated the two germline ends. The chain's CDR3 is CASSPGQPTGELFF. In nucleotides, the CDR3 is TGTGCCAGCAGCCCTGGACAGCCCACCGGGGAGCTGTTTTTT.

V is TRBV19 and J is TRBJ1-4; no clear D gene. The CDR3 length is 13 residues. The germline V and J ends were trimmed by 3 bases and 5 bases, with 7 bases remaining between them. Germline CDR1 reads LNHDA; CDR2 reads SQIVND (reference sequence). The CDR3 region is CASSIQKNEKLFF. CDR3 sequence (DNA): TGTGCCAGTAGTATTCAGAAAAATGAAAAACTGTTTTTT. Full variable domain (rest looked up from reference TRBV19 and TRBJ1-4): DGGITQSPKYLFRKEGQNVTLSCEQNLNHDAMYWYRQDPGQGLRLIYYSQIVNDFQKGDIAEGYSVSREKKESFPLTVTSAQKNPTAFYLCASSIQKNEKLFFGSGTQLSVL.

There are many counts of this clonotype. The rearrangement links TRBV12-3 or TRBV12-4 to TRBJ1-6; 11 bases agree with TRBD1. Germline trimming cut 5 bases from V and 3 bases from J; bases unmatched to any gene: 6. The CDR3 spans 17 residues. DNA for the CDR3: TGTGCCAGCAGTCACCGGGACAGGGGGTTCTATAATTCACCCCTCCACTTT. Translated: CASSHRDRGFYNSPLHF.

This clonotype has at least ten counts. The chain joins TRBV10-3 to TRBJ1-5, with D possibly TRBD1 on 6 matching bases. Per germline, CDR1 ENHRY and CDR2 SYGVKD. The V and J ends lost 0 bases and 6 bases respectively, with 12 bases between them. The CDR3 has 15 residues. This CDR3 reads CAISESSGTFQPQHF. In DNA, the CDR3 is TGTGCCATCAGTGAGTCGTCCGGGACATTTCAGCCCCAGCATTTT.

This clonotype has at least ten counts. The chain carries TRBV10-3 and TRBJ1-5, with D possibly being TRBD1 (6 bases). Trimming shortened V by 10 bases and J by 3 bases, and 10 bases separated the two germline ends. The germline V gene has CDR1 ENHRY and CDR2 SYGVKD. There are 12 residues in the CDR3. The CDR3 is CATGQNNQPQHF. Written as DNA, the CDR3 is TGTGCCACCGGACAGAACAATCAGCCCCAGCATTTT.

There are many counts of this clonotype. The V and J genes are TRBV12-3 or TRBV12-4 and TRBJ2-1; 9 bases match TRBD2. The CDR3 is made up of 15 amino acids. V lost 2 bases to trimming and J lost 5 bases; unmatched junction nucleotides: 4. The CDR3 sequence is CASSLKAGGNNEQFF. The CDR3 DNA reads TGTGCCAGCAGTTTAAAAGCGGGGGGAAACAATGAGCAGTTCTTC.

This clonotype was counted a few times. The chain carries TRBV7-9 and TRBJ1-1; D gene ambiguous. CDR3 length equals 13 residues. The ends were cut back, 2 bases at V and 0 bases at J, with 4 bases in the middle. Per germline, CDR1 SEHNR and CDR2 FQNEAQ (reference sequence). The DNA of the CDR3 is TGTGCCAGCAGCTTACCAGTGAACACTGAAGCTTTCTTT. The encoded protein is CASSLPVNTEAFF.

The sample holds a few counts of this clonotype. V and J are TRBV5-8 and TRBJ1-4, with a possible D match to TRBD1 (5 bases). Between the trimmed V and J ends, which lost 1 base and 5 bases, there was a span of 12 bases. Germline V gene data show CDR1 as SGHTS and CDR2 as YDEGEE. CDR3 length equals 15 residues. The CDR3 DNA follows: TGTGCCAGCAGCTTGTGGGACGGGGGGAATGAAAAACTGTTTTTT. Protein product: CASSLWDGGNEKLFF.

This clonotype was seen a few times. J is TRBJ2-5 and V is TRBV19; no clear D. CDR1 and CDR2 (germline): LNHDA, SQIVND (reference sequence). Trimming removed 5 bases at V and 3 bases at J, with 4 bases between. This CDR3 spans 11 amino acids. CDR3 amino acids: CASSSKETQYF. CDR3 nucleotides: TGTGCCAGTAGTTCAAAAGAGACCCAGTACTTC.

This clonotype was observed many times. V gene TRBV7-2 combines with J gene TRBJ2-2; D is perhaps TRBD1 (6 bases). V gave up 5 bases and J gave up 2 bases, with 12 bases separating them. The CDR3 covers 15 residues. Germline loops: CDR1 SGHTA, CDR2 FQGNSA. In DNA form, the CDR3 reads TGTGCCAGCAGCCTTCAGGGGCCAAACACCGGGGAGCTGTTTTTT. As protein: CASSLQGPNTGELFF.

This clonotype was detected many times. The chain couples TRBV30 to TRBJ1-2; D is undetermined. This CDR3 comprises 11 residues. The ends were cut back, 5 bases at V and 0 bases at J, with 4 bases in the middle. Looked up from germline, CDR1 is GTSNPN and CDR2 is SVGIG (reference sequence). The CDR3 protein is CAWGTNYGYTF. The CDR3 DNA is TGTGCCTGGGGGACTAACTATGGCTACACCTTC.

This clonotype has a count of ten or more. The genes are TRBV10-1 and TRBJ1-4; tentative D call: TRBD1 (5 bases). Trimming shortened V by 3 bases and J by 1 base, and 6 bases separated the two germline ends. CDR1 and CDR2 from the germline V gene are WNHNN and SYGVQD (reference sequence). The CDR3 contains 14 residues. The CDR3 nucleotides read TGCGCCAGCAGTGACGGGGGAACTAATGAAAAACTGTTTTTT. The encoded protein is CASSDGGTNEKLFF.

This clonotype has at least ten counts. V gene TRBV6-1 combines with J gene TRBJ2-3, with D possibly matching TRBD2 (6 bases). Germline CDR1 is MNHNS and CDR2 is SASEGT. This CDR3 is built from 17 residues. The V and J ends lost 6 bases and 1 base respectively, with 20 bases between them. CDR3 amino acids: CASSGDSRRSGTDTQYF. The CDR3 coding sequence is TGTGCCAGCAGCGGGGACTCAAGGCGAAGTGGCACAGATACGCAGTATTTT.